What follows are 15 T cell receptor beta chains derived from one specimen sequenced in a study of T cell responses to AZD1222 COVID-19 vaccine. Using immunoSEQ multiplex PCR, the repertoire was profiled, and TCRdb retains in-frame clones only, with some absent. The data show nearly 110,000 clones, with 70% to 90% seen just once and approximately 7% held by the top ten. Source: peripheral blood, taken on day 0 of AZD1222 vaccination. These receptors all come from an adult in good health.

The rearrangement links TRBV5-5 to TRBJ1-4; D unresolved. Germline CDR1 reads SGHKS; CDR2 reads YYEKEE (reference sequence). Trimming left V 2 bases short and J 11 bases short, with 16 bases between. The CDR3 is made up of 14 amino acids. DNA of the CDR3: TGTGCCAGCAGCTTCGTTGTAGCAGAAGGGAAACTGTTTTTT. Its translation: CASSFVVAEGKLFF.

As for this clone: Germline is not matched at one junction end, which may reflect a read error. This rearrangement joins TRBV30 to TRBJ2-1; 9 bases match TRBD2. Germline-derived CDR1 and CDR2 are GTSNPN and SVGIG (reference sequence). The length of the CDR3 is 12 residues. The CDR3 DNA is TGTGCCTGGAGTGTATCCCTAGCGGGAATAATCTTC. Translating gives CAWSVSLAGIIF.

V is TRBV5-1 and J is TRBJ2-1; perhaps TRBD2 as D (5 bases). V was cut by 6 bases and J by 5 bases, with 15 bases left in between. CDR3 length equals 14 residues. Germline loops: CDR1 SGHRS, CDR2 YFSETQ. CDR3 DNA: TGCGCCAGCAACCCCTTGGCGGGTCACAATGAGCAGTTCTTC. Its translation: CASNPLAGHNEQFF.

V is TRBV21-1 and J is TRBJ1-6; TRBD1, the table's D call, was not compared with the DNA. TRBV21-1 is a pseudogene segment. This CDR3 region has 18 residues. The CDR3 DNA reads TGTGCCAGCAGCAGGAAAGGAAAGACAGGGCCAGCCGGTTCACCCCTCCACTTT. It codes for CASSRKGKTGPAGSPLHF.

The CDR3 DNA reads as TGCGCCAGCAGCCAAGATTTGAGGGTCGGGCAGCCCCAGCATTTT. This translates into CASSQDLRVGQPQHF. V is TRBV4-1 and J is TRBJ1-5; D is ambiguous. V lost 0 bases, J lost 7 bases, and 13 bases lay in between. CDR3 length: 15 amino acids. Germline V gene sequence: CDR1 MGHRA, CDR2 YSYEKL.

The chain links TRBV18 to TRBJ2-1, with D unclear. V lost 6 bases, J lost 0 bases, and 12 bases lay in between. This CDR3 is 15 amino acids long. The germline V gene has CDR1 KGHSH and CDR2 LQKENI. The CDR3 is CASSPLLSSYNEQFF. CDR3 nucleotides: TGTGCCAGCTCCCCGCTCTTGAGCTCCTACAATGAGCAGTTCTTC.

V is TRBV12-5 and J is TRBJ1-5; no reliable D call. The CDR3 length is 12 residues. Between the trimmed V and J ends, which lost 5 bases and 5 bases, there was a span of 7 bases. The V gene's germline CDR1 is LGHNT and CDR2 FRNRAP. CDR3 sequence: CASGINDQPQHF. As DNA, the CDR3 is TGTGCTAGTGGTATAAATGATCAGCCCCAGCATTTT.

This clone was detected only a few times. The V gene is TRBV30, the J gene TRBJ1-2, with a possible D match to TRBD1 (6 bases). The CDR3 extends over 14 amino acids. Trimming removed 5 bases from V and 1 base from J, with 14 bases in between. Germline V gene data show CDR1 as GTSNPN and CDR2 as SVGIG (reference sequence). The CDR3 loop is CAWVRTVSNYGYTF. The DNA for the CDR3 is TGTGCCTGGGTTCGGACAGTTAGTAACTATGGCTACACCTTC.

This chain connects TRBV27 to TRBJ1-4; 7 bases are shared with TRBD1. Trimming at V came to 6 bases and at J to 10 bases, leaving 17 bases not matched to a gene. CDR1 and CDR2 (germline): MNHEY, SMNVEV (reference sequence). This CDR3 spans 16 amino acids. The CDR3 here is CASSMGPPAGGGKLFF. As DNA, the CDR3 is TGTGCCAGCAGCATGGGACCTCCGGCAGGGGGTGGAAAACTGTTTTTT.

CDR3 amino acids: CASSPGQGGSPLHF. The CDR3 DNA sequence: TGTGCCAGCAGCCCGGGACAGGGGGGGTCACCCCTCCACTTT. This chain joins TRBV7-3 and TRBJ1-6, with TRBD1 matching 11 bases. Germline CDR1 SGHTA, CDR2 FQGTGA. The V and J ends lost 5 bases and 10 bases, in that order; junction bases with no gene match: 4. The CDR3 is 14 residues long. Full variable domain (outside the CDR3, taken from reference TRBV7-3 and TRBJ1-6): GAGVSQTPSNKVTEKGKYVELRCDPISGHTALYWYRQSLGQGPEFLIYFQGTGAADDSGLPNDRFFAVRPEGSVSTLKIQRTERGDSAVYLCASSPGQGGSPLHFGNGTRLTVT.

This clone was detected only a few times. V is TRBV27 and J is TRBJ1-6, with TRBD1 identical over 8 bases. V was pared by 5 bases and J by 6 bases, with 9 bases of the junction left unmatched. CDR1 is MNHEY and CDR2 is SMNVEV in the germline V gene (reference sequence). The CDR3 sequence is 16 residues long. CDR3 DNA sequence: TGTGCCAGCAGTCTCTCTATGACAGGGGTTAATTCACCCCTCCACTTT. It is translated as CASSLSMTGVNSPLHF.

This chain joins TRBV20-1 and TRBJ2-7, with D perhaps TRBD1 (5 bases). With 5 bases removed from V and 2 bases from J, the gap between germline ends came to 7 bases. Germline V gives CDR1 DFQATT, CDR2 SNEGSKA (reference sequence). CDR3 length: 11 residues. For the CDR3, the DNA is TGCAGTGCTGGGGCCGCCTACGAGCAGTACTTC. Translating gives CSAGAAYEQYF.

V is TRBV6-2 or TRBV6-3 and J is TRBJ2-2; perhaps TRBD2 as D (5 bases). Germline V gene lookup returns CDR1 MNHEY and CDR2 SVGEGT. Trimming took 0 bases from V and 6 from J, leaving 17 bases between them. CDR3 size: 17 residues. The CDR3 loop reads CASSYSYFAGSPGELFF. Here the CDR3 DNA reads TGTGCCAGCAGTTACTCGTATTTCGCGGGTTCCCCCGGGGAGCTGTTTTTT.

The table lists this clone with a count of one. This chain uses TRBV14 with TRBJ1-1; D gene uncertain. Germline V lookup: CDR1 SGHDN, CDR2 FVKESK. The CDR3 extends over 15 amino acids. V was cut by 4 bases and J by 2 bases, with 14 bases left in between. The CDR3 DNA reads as TGTGCCAGCAGCCTGGAGTGGGGTCGTAACACTGAAGCTTTCTTT. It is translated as CASSLEWGRNTEAFF.

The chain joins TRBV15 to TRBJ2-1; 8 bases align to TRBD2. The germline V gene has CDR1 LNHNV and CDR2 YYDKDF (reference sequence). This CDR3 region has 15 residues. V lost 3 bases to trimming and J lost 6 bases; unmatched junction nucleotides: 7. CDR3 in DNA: TGTGCCACCAGCAGGGCTAGCGGGTTGGGCAATGAGCAGTTCTTC. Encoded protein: CATSRASGLGNEQFF. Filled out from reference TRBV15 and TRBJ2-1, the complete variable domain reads DAMVIQNPRYQVTQFGKPVTLSCSQTLNHNVMYWYQQKSSQAPKLLFHYYDKDFNNEADTPDNFQSRRPNTSFCFLDIRSPGLGDTAMYLCATSRASGLGNEQFFGPGTRLTVL.